This record concerns one T cell receptor beta chain sequence. Germline values: CDR1 MNHNS, CDR2 SASEGT. Deletions cut 3 bases from V and 8 bases from J, with 13 bases between. The length of the CDR3 is 13 residues. The entry originates in a study of T-cell memory formation after mild COVID-19. TCRdb reprocessed the 5' RACE reads via MiXCR and lists one record per CDR3 protein. This table holds roughly 450,000 distinct CDR3 sequences, 18% found once. The receptor's source is an adult woman who had mild COVID-19 (a few samples of this study predate the infection). Cell type and time point are not known. This chain uses TRBV6-1 with TRBJ1-2; D remains ambiguous. The sample taken for sequencing was PBMCs or a T cell subset sorted from them (not recorded which). The CDR3 loop is CASSELRVRGYTF. The CDR3, as DNA: TGTGCCAGCAGTGAGCTGAGGGTTCGGGGCTACACCTTC.